One and the same sample provided the 5 T cell receptor beta chains below, sequenced in a study of blood T cell repertoires in COVID-19. Sequenced by immunoSEQ multiplex PCR; TCRdb stores in-frame clones only, minus some. The sample has roughly 200,000 clones, around 80% seen once; the top ten hold about 13%. Sequencing used peripheral blood. The receptors stem from a man in his fifties or sixties who had recovered from COVID-19.

The J gene is TRBJ2-2, the V gene TRBV28; the D is unclear. The germline CDR1 and CDR2 sequences are MDHEN and SYDVKM. V was shortened by 6 bases and J by 14 bases, with 19 bases between the two germline ends. This CDR3 spans 13 amino acids. CDR3 region: CASSEVVAGFLFF. DNA of the CDR3: TGTGCCAGCAGCGAGGTCGTGGCCGGCTTTCTGTTTTTT.

This chain links TRBV18 with TRBJ1-1; D gene uncertain. The length of the CDR3 is 13 residues. Germline assignment: CDR1 KGHSH and CDR2 LQKENI. The germline V and J ends were trimmed by 3 bases and 7 bases, with 12 bases remaining between them. This CDR3 reads CASSPTGTVEAFF. In nucleotides, the CDR3 is TGTGCCAGCTCACCCACCGGCACAGTTGAAGCTTTCTTT.

This clone was seen more than once but under ten times. The rearrangement uses TRBV9 and TRBJ2-1, with D possibly TRBD2 on 7 matching bases. Trimming removed 4 bases at V and 0 bases at J, with 17 bases between. The CDR3 loop spans 17 amino acids. Per the germline V gene, CDR1 is SGDLS and CDR2 is YYNGEE. Here the CDR3 reads CASSTKGGGSSYNEQFF. The CDR3 DNA reads TGTGCCAGCAGCACAAAAGGGGGAGGGAGCTCCTACAATGAGCAGTTCTTC. The full variable domain, rest sourced from reference TRBV9 and TRBJ2-1, is DSGVTQTPKHLITATGQRVTLRCSPRSGDLSVYWYQQSLDQGLQFLIQYYNGEERAKGNILERFSAQQFPDLHSELNLSSLELGDSALYFCASSTKGGGSSYNEQFFGPGTRLTVL.

This chain joins TRBV7-3 and TRBJ1-4; D call uncertain. The germline V and J ends were trimmed by 5 bases and 3 bases, with 13 bases remaining between them. The CDR3 has 15 amino acids. From germline, CDR1 is SGHTA and CDR2 FQGTGA. CDR3 loop: CASSPSGLSNEKLFF. DNA of the CDR3: TGTGCCAGCAGCCCGTCCGGGTTATCTAATGAAAAACTGTTTTTT.

The chain has TRBV7-2 and TRBJ2-5, with TRBD1 matching over 7 bases. CDR1 is SGHTA, CDR2 FQGNSA, per germline. This CDR3 region has 17 residues. J gave up 4 bases and V 1 base, and 12 bases lay outside the gene matches. The chain's CDR3 is CASSLEVHRGLGETQYF. DNA of the CDR3: TGTGCCAGCAGCTTAGAAGTACACAGGGGTTTGGGAGAGACCCAGTACTTC.